This T cell receptor beta chain came from a study of blood T cells in healthy people across ages. V shed 5 bases and J 5 bases; nucleotides not matched to a gene: 8. CDR3 size: 15 residues. Per the germline V gene, CDR1 is MRHNA and CDR2 is SNTAGT. Sample-barcoded 5' priming and a J-beta primer mix drove a second PCR of roughly 6 to 12 cycles. MiXCR was run by TCRdb on the 5' RACE reads, yielding one entry per CDR3 protein. The sample yields about 1 million distinct CDR3 sequences, around 43% seen once. Material for sequencing was blood. This TCR came from a woman between 55 and 75 years old in good health. This chain joins TRBV6-4 and TRBJ1-5; the match to TRBD1 covers 8 bases. This CDR3 reads CASSRTGSSDQPQHF. Here the CDR3 DNA reads TGTGCCAGCAGTAGGACAGGGTCCTCGGATCAGCCCCAGCATTTT.